Sequencing of this T cell receptor beta chain was carried out in a study of PD-1 blockade in mismatch repair-deficient tumors. Across the whole study: All were previously treated, progressing patients with about twelve mismatch repair-deficient cancer types.

The CDR3 consists of 14 residues. V was pared by 6 bases and J by 4 bases, with 15 bases between. Germline lookup yields CDR1 ENHRY and CDR2 SYGVKD. The TCR-sequenced patients were a few responders to pembrolizumab. Clones were sequenced by immunoSEQ multiplex PCR, and TCRdb holds only the in-frame ones, with some missing. The sample gives approximately 79,000 clones, roughly 80% of which show up once; roughly 5.5% is in the top ten. This chain joins TRBV10-3 and TRBJ2-5; weak D call: TRBD1 (6 bases). The specimen was peripheral blood, collected 44 weeks after starting pembrolizumab. The receptor's source is an adult with mismatch repair-deficient cancer. This CDR3 is CAISDKTGVETQYF. The CDR3 region has the DNA TGTGCCATCAGCGACAAGACAGGTGTAGAGACCCAGTACTTC.